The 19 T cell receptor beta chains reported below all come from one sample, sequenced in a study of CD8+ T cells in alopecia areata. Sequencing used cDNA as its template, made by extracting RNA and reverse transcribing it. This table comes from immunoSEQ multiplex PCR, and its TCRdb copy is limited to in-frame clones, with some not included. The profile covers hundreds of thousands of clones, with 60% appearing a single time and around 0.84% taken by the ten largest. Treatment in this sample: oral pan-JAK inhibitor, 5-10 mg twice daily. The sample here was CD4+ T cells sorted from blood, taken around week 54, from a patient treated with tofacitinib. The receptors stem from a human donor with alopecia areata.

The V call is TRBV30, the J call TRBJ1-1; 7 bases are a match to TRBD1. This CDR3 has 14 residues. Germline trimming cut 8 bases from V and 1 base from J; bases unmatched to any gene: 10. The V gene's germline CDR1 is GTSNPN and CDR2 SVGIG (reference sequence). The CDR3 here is CALDRSQGNTEAFF. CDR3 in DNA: TGTGCCCTGGACAGGAGCCAGGGGAACACTGAAGCTTTCTTT.

CDR3 DNA sequence: TGTGCCAGCAGCCGACGAGCAGACCAACAGTTAGATACGCAGTATTTT. Its translation: CASSRRADQQLDTQYF. This rearrangement joins TRBV7-9 to TRBJ2-3; D is ambiguous. This CDR3 is built from 16 residues. Germline V lookup: CDR1 SEHNR, CDR2 FQNEAQ (reference sequence). Trimming took off 5 bases at V and 5 bases at J, with 20 bases between the two ends.

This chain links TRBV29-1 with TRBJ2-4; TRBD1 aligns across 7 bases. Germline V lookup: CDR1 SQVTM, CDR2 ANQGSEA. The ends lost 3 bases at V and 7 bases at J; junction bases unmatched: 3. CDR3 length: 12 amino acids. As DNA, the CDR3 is TGCAGCGTTGATACAGGGGCGAACATTCAGTACTTC. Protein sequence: CSVDTGANIQYF.

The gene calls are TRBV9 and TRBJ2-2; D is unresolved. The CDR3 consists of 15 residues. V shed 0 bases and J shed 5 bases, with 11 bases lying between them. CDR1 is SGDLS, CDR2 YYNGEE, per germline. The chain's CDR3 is CASSVDLEPTGELFF. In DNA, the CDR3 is TGTGCCAGCAGCGTAGATCTAGAACCGACCGGGGAGCTGTTTTTT.

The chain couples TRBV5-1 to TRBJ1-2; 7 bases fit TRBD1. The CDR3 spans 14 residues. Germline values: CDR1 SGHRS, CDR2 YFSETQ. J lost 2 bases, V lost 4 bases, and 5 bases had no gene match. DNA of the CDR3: TGCGCCAGCAGCACTTCGGGACAGAACTATGGCTACACCTTC. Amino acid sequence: CASSTSGQNYGYTF.

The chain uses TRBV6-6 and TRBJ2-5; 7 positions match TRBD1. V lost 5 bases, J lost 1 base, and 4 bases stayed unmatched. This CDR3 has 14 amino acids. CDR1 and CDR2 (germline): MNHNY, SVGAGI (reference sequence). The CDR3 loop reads CASSPRQGQETQYF. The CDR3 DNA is TGTGCCAGCAGTCCTCGACAGGGCCAAGAGACCCAGTACTTC.

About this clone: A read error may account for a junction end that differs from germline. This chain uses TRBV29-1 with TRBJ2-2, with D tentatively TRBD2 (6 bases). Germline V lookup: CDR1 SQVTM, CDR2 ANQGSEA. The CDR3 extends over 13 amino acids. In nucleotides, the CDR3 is TGCAGCGTTGCGGGGGAGAGCACCGGGGAGCTGCTTTTT. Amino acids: CSVAGESTGELLF.

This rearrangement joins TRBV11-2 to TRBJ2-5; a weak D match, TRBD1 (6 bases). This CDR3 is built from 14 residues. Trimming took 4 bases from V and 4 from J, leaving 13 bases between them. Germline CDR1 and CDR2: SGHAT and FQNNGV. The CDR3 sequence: CASSSPRGSETQYF. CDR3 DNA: TGTGCCAGCAGCTCTCCGAGGGGGTCAGAGACCCAGTACTTC.

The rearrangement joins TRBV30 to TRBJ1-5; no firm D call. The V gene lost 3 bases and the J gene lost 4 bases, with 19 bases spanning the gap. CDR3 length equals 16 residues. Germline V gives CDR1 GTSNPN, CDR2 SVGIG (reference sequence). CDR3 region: CAWSRRSGAVNQPQHF. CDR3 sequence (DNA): TGTGCCTGGAGCCGGCGATCGGGTGCGGTGAATCAGCCCCAGCATTTT.

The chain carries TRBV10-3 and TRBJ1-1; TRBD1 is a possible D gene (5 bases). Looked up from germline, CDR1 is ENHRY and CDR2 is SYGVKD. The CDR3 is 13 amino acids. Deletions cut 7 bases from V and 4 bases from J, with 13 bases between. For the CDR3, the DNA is TGTGCCATCATGGAGGGGCGAAGCACTGAAGCTTTCTTT. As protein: CAIMEGRSTEAFF.

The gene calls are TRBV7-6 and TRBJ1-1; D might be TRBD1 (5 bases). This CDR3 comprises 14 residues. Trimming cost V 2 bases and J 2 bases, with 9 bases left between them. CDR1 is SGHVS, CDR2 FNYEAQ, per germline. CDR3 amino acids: CASSLIQGNTEAFF. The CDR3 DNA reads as TGTGCCAGCAGCTTAATTCAGGGAAACACTGAAGCTTTCTTT.

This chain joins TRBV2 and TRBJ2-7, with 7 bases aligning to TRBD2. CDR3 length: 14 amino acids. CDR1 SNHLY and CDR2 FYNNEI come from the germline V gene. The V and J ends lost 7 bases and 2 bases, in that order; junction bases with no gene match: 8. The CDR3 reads CASTGWDYTYEQYF. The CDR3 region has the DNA TGTGCCAGCACCGGCTGGGACTACACCTACGAGCAGTACTTC.

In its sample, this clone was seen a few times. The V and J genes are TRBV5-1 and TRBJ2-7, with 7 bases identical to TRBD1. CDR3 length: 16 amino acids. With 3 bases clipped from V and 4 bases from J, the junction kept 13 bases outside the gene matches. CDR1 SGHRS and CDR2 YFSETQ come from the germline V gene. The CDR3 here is CASSYNRGPLLYEQYF. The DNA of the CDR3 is TGCGCCAGCAGCTATAACAGGGGTCCGCTACTTTACGAGCAGTACTTC.

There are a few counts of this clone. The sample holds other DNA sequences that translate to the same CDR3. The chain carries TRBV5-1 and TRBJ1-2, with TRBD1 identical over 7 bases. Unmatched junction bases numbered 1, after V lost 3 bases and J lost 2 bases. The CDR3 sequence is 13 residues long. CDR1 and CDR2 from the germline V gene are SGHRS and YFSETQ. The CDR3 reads CASSSTGNYGYTF. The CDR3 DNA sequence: TGCGCCAGCAGCTCGACAGGGAACTATGGCTACACCTTC.

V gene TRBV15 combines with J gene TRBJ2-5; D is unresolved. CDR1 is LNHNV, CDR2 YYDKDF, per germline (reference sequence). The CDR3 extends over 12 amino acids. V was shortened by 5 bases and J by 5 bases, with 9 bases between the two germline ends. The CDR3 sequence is CATSQARETQYF. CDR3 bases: TGTGCCACCAGCCAAGCCCGGGAGACCCAGTACTTC.

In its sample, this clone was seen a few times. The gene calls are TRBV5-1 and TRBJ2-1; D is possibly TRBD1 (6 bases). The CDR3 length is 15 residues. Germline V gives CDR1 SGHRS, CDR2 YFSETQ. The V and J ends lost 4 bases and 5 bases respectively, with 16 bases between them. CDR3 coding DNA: TGCGCCAGCAGCCAGACCGACAGGAATAACAATGAGCAGTTCTTC. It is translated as CASSQTDRNNNEQFF.

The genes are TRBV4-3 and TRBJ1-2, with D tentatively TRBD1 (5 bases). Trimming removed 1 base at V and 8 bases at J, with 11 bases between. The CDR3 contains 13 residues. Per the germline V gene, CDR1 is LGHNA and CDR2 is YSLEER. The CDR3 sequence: CASSQVGVAGYTF. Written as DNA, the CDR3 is TGCGCCAGCAGCCAAGTAGGGGTAGCAGGCTACACCTTC.

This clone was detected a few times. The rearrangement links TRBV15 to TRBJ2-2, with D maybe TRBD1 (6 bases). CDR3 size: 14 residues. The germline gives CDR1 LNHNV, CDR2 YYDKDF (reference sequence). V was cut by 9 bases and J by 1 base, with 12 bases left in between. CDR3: CATKLTGNTGELFF. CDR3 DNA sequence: TGTGCCACTAAATTGACAGGGAACACCGGGGAGCTGTTTTTT.

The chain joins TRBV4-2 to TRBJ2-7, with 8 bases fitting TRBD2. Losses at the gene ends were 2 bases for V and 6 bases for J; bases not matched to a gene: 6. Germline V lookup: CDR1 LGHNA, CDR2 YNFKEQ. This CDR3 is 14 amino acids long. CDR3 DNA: TGTGCCAGCAGCCAATCGGGGGGGCCAGGCGAGCAGTACTTC. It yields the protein CASSQSGGPGEQYF.